The next 20 T cell receptor beta chains were all read from a single sample in a study of T cells of healthy individuals. TCRdb re-analysed the 5' RACE reads in MiXCR, keeping a single row per CDR3 protein. The table records 45,000 to 60,000 distinct CDR3 sequences, around 15% of them present only once. The receptor set was obtained from a human donor in good health.

This clonotype was counted ten times or more. The CDR3 DNA reads as TGTGCCAGCAGCTTGATATTGGGCGAAGGAGGGGAGACCCAGTACTTC. Protein sequence: CASSLILGEGGETQYF. The V gene is TRBV5-6, the J gene TRBJ2-5; perhaps TRBD2 as D (6 bases). This CDR3 comprises 16 residues. V shed 1 base and J shed 5 bases, with 18 bases lying between them. Germline loops: CDR1 SGHDT, CDR2 YYEEEE.

This clonotype was detected ten times or more. V usage is TRBV12-3 or TRBV12-4 and J usage is TRBJ2-1, with unresolved D. The V end was cut by 4 bases, the J end by 0 bases, with 4 bases between. This CDR3 has 13 residues. CDR3: CASSSSSYNEQFF. The DNA for the CDR3 is TGTGCCAGCAGTTCCAGCTCCTACAATGAGCAGTTCTTC.

This clonotype appeared a few times. This chain links TRBV29-1 with TRBJ1-1; maybe TRBD1 (6 bases). The V gene's germline CDR1 is SQVTM and CDR2 ANQGSEA. This CDR3 contains 15 residues. V dropped 5 bases and J dropped 4 bases, with 20 bases sitting between them. DNA of the CDR3: TGCAGCGTTACCAAGCCAAAGGGAGGGGGCACTGAAGCTTTCTTT. It is translated as CSVTKPKGGGTEAFF.

This clonotype was observed at least ten times. The chain carries TRBV7-2 and TRBJ2-7; the match to TRBD1 covers 7 bases. V shed 2 bases and J 4 bases; nucleotides not matched to a gene: 2. CDR3 length: 13 residues. Per the germline V gene, CDR1 is SGHTA and CDR2 is FQGNSA. CDR3 coding DNA: TGTGCCAGCAGCTTAACAGGGGTGTACGAGCAGTACTTC. Protein: CASSLTGVYEQYF.

In this sample, this clonotype turned up many times. J is TRBJ2-2 and V is TRBV29-1; TRBD1 matches at 7 bases. Germline-derived CDR1 and CDR2 are SQVTM and ANQGSEA. V lost 4 bases and J lost 2; bases outside the gene matches: 4. The CDR3 contains 14 residues. The CDR3 DNA reads as TGCAGCGTTGGGGGGACAGCAAACACCGGGGAGCTGTTTTTT. Translation gives CSVGGTANTGELFF.

The rearrangement links TRBV24-1 to TRBJ2-3; 8 positions agree with TRBD2. V was pared by 3 bases and J by 5 bases, with 6 bases of the junction left unmatched. The CDR3 is 15 amino acids. Per germline, CDR1 KGHDR and CDR2 SFDVKD. The CDR3, as DNA: TGTGCCACCAGTGATGACCGCGGGGGGAAAGATACGCAGTATTTT. It encodes CATSDDRGGKDTQYF.

V usage is TRBV20-1 and J usage is TRBJ2-5; perhaps TRBD1 as D (6 bases). The ends were cut back, 6 bases at V and 5 bases at J, with 16 bases in the middle. The length of the CDR3 is 13 residues. Germline V gene sequence: CDR1 DFQATT, CDR2 SNEGSKA (reference sequence). CDR3: CSAPQGWGETQYF. CDR3 sequence (DNA): TGCAGTGCGCCACAGGGTTGGGGGGAGACCCAGTACTTC.

This clonotype occurred a few times. V usage is TRBV4-3 and J usage is TRBJ2-1; weak D call: TRBD2 (5 bases). The CDR3 has 15 residues. The V end lost 6 bases, the J end lost 5 bases, and 17 bases lay between the germline ends. Germline-derived CDR1 and CDR2 are LGHNA and YSLEER. The CDR3 nucleotides are TGCGCCAGCAGAATACAGCGGCGAGATAACAATGAGCAGTTCTTC. This sequence encodes CASRIQRRDNNEQFF.

This clonotype has at least ten counts. The rearrangement uses TRBV20-1 and TRBJ1-2, with D unresolved. CDR1 and CDR2 from the germline V gene are DFQATT and SNEGSKA (reference sequence). The CDR3 runs 12 residues. Trimming shortened V by 5 bases and J by 4 bases, and 11 bases separated the two germline ends. CDR3 residues: CSAQTASYGYTF. In nucleotides, the CDR3 is TGCAGTGCTCAGACGGCAAGCTATGGCTACACCTTC.

Ten or more counts support this clonotype. This rearrangement joins TRBV12-3 or TRBV12-4 to TRBJ1-5; D ambiguous. Between the trimmed V and J ends, which lost 3 bases and 0 bases, there was a span of 9 bases. The CDR3 runs 15 residues. CDR3 coding DNA: TGTGCCAGCAGTTTCACAGTAAATAGCAATCAGCCCCAGCATTTT. Residues: CASSFTVNSNQPQHF.

The rearrangement uses TRBV23-1 and TRBJ2-7; TRBD2 matches at 13 bases. TRBV23-1 is given ORF status, its function remaining uncertain. The junction had 12 bases not matched to a gene; V was cut back by 0 bases and J by 4 bases. The CDR3 sequence is 19 residues long. This CDR3 reads CASSQSGAGGLAGKYEQYF. The CDR3 nucleotides read TGCGCCAGCAGTCAATCGGGGGCAGGGGGACTAGCGGGAAAGTACGAGCAGTACTTC.

The sample holds many counts of this clonotype. The chain has TRBV29-1 and TRBJ1-1; 7 positions match TRBD1. The CDR3 is 12 residues long. V shed 7 bases, J shed 9 bases, and the junction held 11 bases outside the gene matches. Germline CDR1 SQVTM, CDR2 ANQGSEA. Here the CDR3 reads CSAVVTGLKAFF. The CDR3 nucleotides are TGCAGCGCCGTGGTGACAGGGCTAAAAGCTTTCTTT.

This clonotype came up many times. CDR3 in amino acids: CASSLRGTEAFF. CDR3 in DNA: TGTGCCAGCAGTCTCAGGGGCACTGAAGCTTTCTTT. The chain recombines TRBV6-5 with TRBJ1-1; possible D gene TRBD1, 6 bases. The germline CDR1 and CDR2 sequences are MNHEY and SVGAGI. The CDR3 has 12 amino acids. V shed 5 bases and J shed 4 bases, with 8 bases lying between them.

The genes are TRBV19 and TRBJ2-1, with D unresolved. The CDR3 length is 13 residues. In germline, CDR1 is LNHDA, CDR2 SQIVND (reference sequence). The ends were cut back, 0 bases at V and 5 bases at J, with 5 bases in the middle. CDR3 region: CASSIDLDNEQFF. The CDR3 DNA sequence: TGTGCCAGTAGTATAGATCTGGACAATGAGCAGTTCTTC.

The table lists this clonotype with many counts. The chain carries TRBV4-1 and TRBJ2-4; tentatively, D is TRBD1 (5 bases). Germline V gene data show CDR1 as MGHRA and CDR2 as YSYEKL. This CDR3 is 15 amino acids long. V was shortened by 6 bases and J by 2 bases, with 14 bases between the two germline ends. The CDR3 nucleotides are TGCGCCAGCAGGCCCCAAGGGGATACCAAAAACATTCAGTACTTC. Its translation: CASRPQGDTKNIQYF.

This clonotype was counted ten times or more. The chain combines TRBV4-3 with TRBJ2-7; no clear D. Trimming cost V 1 base and J 5 bases, with 6 bases left between them. This CDR3 region has 12 residues. In germline, CDR1 is LGHNA, CDR2 YSLEER. The CDR3 sequence is CASSQGRHEQYF. CDR3 bases: TGCGCCAGCAGCCAAGGTCGCCACGAGCAGTACTTC.

This clonotype was detected ten times or more. The rearrangement links TRBV18 to TRBJ1-5; no definite D call. Germline V gene data show CDR1 as KGHSH and CDR2 as LQKENI. V dropped 0 bases and J dropped 3 bases, with 12 bases sitting between them. This CDR3 contains 16 residues. This chain's CDR3 is CASSPPSGSVNQPQHF. CDR3 DNA sequence: TGTGCCAGCTCACCACCGTCCGGCAGTGTCAATCAGCCCCAGCATTTT.

This clonotype has only a few counts. The chain employs TRBV6-5 and TRBJ2-1; 8 nucleotides agree with TRBD2. The germline V gene has CDR1 MNHEY and CDR2 SVGAGI. Trimming removed 6 bases from V and 9 bases from J; junction bases left unmatched: 13. The length of the CDR3 is 15 residues. DNA of the CDR3: TGTGCCAGCAGCCCCCCATTAGCGGGATTGGGTGAGCAGTTCTTC. Its protein product is CASSPPLAGLGEQFF.

This clonotype was seen at least ten times. The chain employs TRBV6-6 and TRBJ1-2, with D perhaps matching TRBD1 (5 bases). Germline loops: CDR1 MNHNY, CDR2 SVGAGI (reference sequence). V was shortened by 6 bases and J by 6 bases, with 23 bases between the two germline ends. CDR3 length: 16 residues. The CDR3 protein is CASRPLGTNVGDGYTF. The DNA of the CDR3 is TGTGCCAGCAGGCCCCTGGGGACGAATGTCGGAGATGGCTACACCTTC.

This clonotype showed up many times. The chain employs TRBV4-3 and TRBJ1-6; D gene unclear. The CDR3 is 14 amino acids. Germline CDR1 LGHNA, CDR2 YSLEER. V lost 1 base, J lost 7 bases, and 8 bases lay in between. In DNA, the CDR3 is TGCGCCAGCAGCCAAGGGCGTAGGAATTCACCCCTCCACTTT. It specifies CASSQGRRNSPLHF.